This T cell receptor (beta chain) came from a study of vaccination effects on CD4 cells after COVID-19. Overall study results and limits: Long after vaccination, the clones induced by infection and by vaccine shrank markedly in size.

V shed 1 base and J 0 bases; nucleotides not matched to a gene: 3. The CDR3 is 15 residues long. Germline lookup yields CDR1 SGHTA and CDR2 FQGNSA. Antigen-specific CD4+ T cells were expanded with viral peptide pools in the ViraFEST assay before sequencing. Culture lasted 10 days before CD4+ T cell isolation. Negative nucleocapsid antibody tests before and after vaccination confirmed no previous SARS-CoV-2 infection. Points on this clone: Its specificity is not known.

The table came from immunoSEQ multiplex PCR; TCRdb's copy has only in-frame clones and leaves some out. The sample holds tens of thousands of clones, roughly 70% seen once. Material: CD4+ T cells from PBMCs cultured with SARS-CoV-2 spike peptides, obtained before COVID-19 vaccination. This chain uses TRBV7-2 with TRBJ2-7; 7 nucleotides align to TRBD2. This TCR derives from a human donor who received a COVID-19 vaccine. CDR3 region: CASSLEASGSYEQYF. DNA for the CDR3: TGTGCCAGCAGCTTAGAAGCTAGCGGCTCCTACGAGCAGTACTTC. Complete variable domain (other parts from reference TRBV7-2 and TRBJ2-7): GAGVSQSPSNKVTEKGKDVELRCDPISGHTALYWYRQSLGQGLEFLIYFQGNSAPDKSGLPSDRFSAERTGGSVSTLTIQRTQQEDSAVYLCASSLEASGSYEQYFGPGTRLTVT.